Shown below are 17 T cell receptor beta chains from a single sample sequenced in a study of T cell responses to AZD1222 COVID-19 vaccine. Sequencing was performed with immunoSEQ multiplex PCR; in TCRdb, only in-frame clones are kept and a portion is missing. This sample yields around 99,000 clones, of which approximately 90% are seen a single time; around 4.9% belongs to the top ten. The sequencing here drew on peripheral blood, taken 28 days after the second AZD1222 dose. These receptors came from an adult who received the AZD1222 COVID-19 vaccine.

The rearrangement links TRBV3-1 (or the pseudogene TRBV3-2) to TRBJ1-2, with a tentative D call TRBD1 (6 bases). Trimming removed 3 bases from V and 4 bases from J, with 18 bases in between. The length of the CDR3 is 16 residues. Germline CDR1 reads LGHDT; CDR2 reads YNNKEL (reference sequence). CDR3 sequence: CASSQSNGQRGYGYTF. The CDR3, as DNA: TGTGCCAGCAGCCAGAGTAATGGACAGAGAGGCTATGGCTACACCTTC.

The rearrangement links TRBV29-1 to TRBJ2-5, with D hard to call. The ends were cut back, 4 bases at V and 1 base at J, with 7 bases in the middle. The germline V gene encodes CDR1 SQVTM and CDR2 ANQGSEA. The CDR3 sequence is 12 residues long. The CDR3 DNA is TGCAGCGTTGCTTGGGGCCAAGAGACCCAGTACTTC. Amino acid sequence: CSVAWGQETQYF. The entire variable domain, with the rest obtained from reference TRBV29-1 and TRBJ2-5, is as follows: SAVISQKPSRDICQRGTSLTIQCQVDSQVTMMFWYRQQPGQSLTLIATANQGSEATYESGFVIDKFPISRPNLTFSTLTVSNMSPEDSSIYLCSVAWGQETQYFGPGTRLLVL.

J is TRBJ2-5 and V is TRBV15; TRBD1 agrees at 7 bases. V trimming: 8 bases; J trimming: 4 bases; junction bases outside the gene matches: 10. The CDR3 spans 14 residues. The V gene's germline CDR1 is LNHNV and CDR2 YYDKDF (reference sequence). CDR3 sequence reads: CATEPITGVETQYF. For the CDR3, the DNA is TGTGCCACCGAACCAATTACAGGGGTAGAGACCCAGTACTTC.

The gene calls are TRBV3-1 (or the pseudogene TRBV3-2) and TRBJ2-1; D remains ambiguous. The germline CDR1 and CDR2 sequences are LGHDT and YNNKEL (reference sequence). With 0 bases removed from V and 4 bases from J, the gap between germline ends came to 10 bases. The CDR3 totals 15 residues. The chain's CDR3 is CASSQDINPYNEQFF. As DNA, the CDR3 is TGTGCCAGCAGCCAAGATATAAACCCGTACAATGAGCAGTTCTTC.

The genes are TRBV2 and TRBJ2-2, with D tentatively TRBD2 (5 bases). The CDR3 length is 14 residues. Germline CDR1 SNHLY, CDR2 FYNNEI. V lost 7 bases and J 0 bases, leaving 9 bases between the germline ends. The CDR3 protein is CASNPGTNTGELFF. CDR3 in DNA: TGTGCCAGCAACCCGGGAACGAACACCGGGGAGCTGTTTTTT. The variable domain in full, completed from reference TRBV2 and TRBJ2-2, reads EPEVTQTPSHQVTQMGQEVILRCVPISNHLYFYWYRQILGQKVEFLVSFYNNEISEKSEIFDDQFSVERPDGSNFTLKIRSTKLEDSAMYFCASNPGTNTGELFFGEGSRLTVL.

The V call is TRBV6-5, the J call TRBJ1-1; D possibly corresponds to TRBD1 (6 bases). Deletions cut 6 bases from V and 0 bases from J, with 11 bases between. There are 14 residues in the CDR3. Looked up from germline, CDR1 is MNHEY and CDR2 is SVGAGI. In DNA form, the CDR3 reads TGTGCCAGCAGACCGGGACAAATGAACACTGAAGCTTTCTTT. Translation: CASRPGQMNTEAFF.

The J gene is TRBJ2-3, the V gene TRBV9; 8 nucleotides match TRBD2. CDR1 and CDR2 from the germline V gene are SGDLS and YYNGEE. The CDR3 has 16 amino acids. With V trimmed by 2 bases and J by 2 bases, 7 bases remained unmatched. The DNA for the CDR3 is TGTGCCAGCAGCGTGGGCGGGGGGTTCACCACAGATACGCAGTATTTT. As protein: CASSVGGGFTTDTQYF. Filled out from reference TRBV9 and TRBJ2-3, the complete variable domain reads DSGVTQTPKHLITATGQRVTLRCSPRSGDLSVYWYQQSLDQGLQFLIQYYNGEERAKGNILERFSAQQFPDLHSELNLSSLELGDSALYFCASSVGGGFTTDTQYFGPGTRLTVL.

This chain connects TRBV10-3 to TRBJ1-5; D might be TRBD1 (5 bases). The CDR3 length is 15 residues. Germline CDR1 is ENHRY and CDR2 is SYGVKD. Trimming stripped 3 bases from V and 0 bases from J, with 9 bases between. CDR3 in DNA: TGTGCCATCAGTGAAAGTCAGGGTAGCAATCAGCCCCAGCATTTT. Translated: CAISESQGSNQPQHF.

The chain couples TRBV28 to TRBJ1-1; possible D gene TRBD1, 5 bases. V lost 3 bases to trimming and J lost 4 bases, with 15 bases between them. Germline-derived CDR1 and CDR2 are MDHEN and SYDVKM. The CDR3 has 15 residues. The CDR3 region has the DNA TGTGCCAGCAGTTTGCCGGGACGTTGGGTCACTGAAGCTTTCTTT. As protein: CASSLPGRWVTEAFF.

V gene TRBV24-1 combines with J gene TRBJ2-5; tentative D call: TRBD1 (6 bases). The CDR3 has 17 amino acids. V was shortened by 1 base and J by 1 base, with 15 bases between the two germline ends. CDR1 is KGHDR and CDR2 is SFDVKD in the germline V gene. The CDR3 loop is CATSDFGMGQGQETQYF. The CDR3 DNA is TGTGCCACCAGTGATTTTGGCATGGGACAAGGCCAAGAGACCCAGTACTTC.

The rearrangement links TRBV6-4 to TRBJ2-1; 8 bases are a match to TRBD2. V was clipped by 5 bases and J by 4 bases; unmatched bases: 7. This CDR3 comprises 15 residues. Germline assignment: CDR1 MRHNA and CDR2 SNTAGT. CDR3: CASSSGAGVYNEQFF. The CDR3 DNA follows: TGTGCCAGCAGTTCCGGAGCGGGGGTGTACAATGAGCAGTTCTTC.

V gene TRBV12-3 or TRBV12-4 combines with J gene TRBJ2-3; D unclear. This CDR3 spans 12 amino acids. Trimming removed 2 bases from V and 3 bases from J, with 3 bases in between. This CDR3 is CASSLPTDTQYF. CDR3 in DNA: TGTGCCAGCAGTTTACCGACAGATACGCAGTATTTT.

In its sample, this clone was seen once. V usage is TRBV6-5 and J usage is TRBJ2-5; D not resolved. Trimming removed 6 bases at V and 2 bases at J, with 10 bases between. Germline lookup yields CDR1 MNHEY and CDR2 SVGAGI. This CDR3 has 13 amino acids. The CDR3 spells CASRPTFQETQYF. The CDR3 nucleotides are TGTGCCAGCAGGCCAACCTTTCAAGAGACCCAGTACTTC.

The chain links TRBV6-1 to TRBJ2-7; D may be TRBD1 or TRBD2 (5 bases each). Germline V gene lookup returns CDR1 MNHNS and CDR2 SASEGT. The V end was cut by 1 base, the J end by 5 bases, with 15 bases between. This CDR3 has 15 amino acids. In DNA, the CDR3 is TGTGCCAGCAGTGAAGGAGGGACCCAGCCCAACGAGCAGTACTTC. It is translated as CASSEGGTQPNEQYF.

The J gene is TRBJ1-4, the V gene TRBV4-2; the match to TRBD1 covers 9 bases. Germline V gene sequence: CDR1 LGHNA, CDR2 YNFKEQ. This CDR3 region has 16 residues. The trim removed 1 base at V and 5 bases at J, leaving 5 bases unmatched. The CDR3 is CASSQAADRGNEKLFF. CDR3 in DNA: TGTGCCAGCAGCCAAGCGGCGGACAGGGGCAATGAAAAACTGTTTTTT.

This sequence joins TRBV7-9 and TRBJ2-5; TRBD1 matches at 9 bases. Per germline, CDR1 SEHNR and CDR2 FQNEAQ (reference sequence). Trimming cost V 4 bases and J 5 bases; bases outside gene matches: 8. This CDR3 is 15 amino acids long. CDR3 amino acids: CASSSRDRASETQYF. CDR3 coding DNA: TGTGCCAGCAGCTCACGGGACAGGGCTTCGGAGACCCAGTACTTC.

This clone was recorded once. This chain joins TRBV13 and TRBJ2-1; D remains unclear. The germline CDR1 and CDR2 sequences are PRHDT and FYEKMQ (reference sequence). This CDR3 comprises 14 residues. With 1 base removed from V and 7 bases from J, the gap between germline ends came to 11 bases. CDR3 in amino acids: CASSLVKWENEQFF. In DNA form, the CDR3 reads TGTGCCAGCAGCTTAGTTAAGTGGGAAAATGAGCAGTTCTTC. Full variable domain (rest looked up from reference TRBV13 and TRBJ2-1): AAGVIQSPRHLIKEKRETATLKCYPIPRHDTVYWYQQGPGQDPQFLISFYEKMQSDKGSIPDRFSAQQFSDYHSELNMSSLELGDSALYFCASSLVKWENEQFFGPGTRLTVL.